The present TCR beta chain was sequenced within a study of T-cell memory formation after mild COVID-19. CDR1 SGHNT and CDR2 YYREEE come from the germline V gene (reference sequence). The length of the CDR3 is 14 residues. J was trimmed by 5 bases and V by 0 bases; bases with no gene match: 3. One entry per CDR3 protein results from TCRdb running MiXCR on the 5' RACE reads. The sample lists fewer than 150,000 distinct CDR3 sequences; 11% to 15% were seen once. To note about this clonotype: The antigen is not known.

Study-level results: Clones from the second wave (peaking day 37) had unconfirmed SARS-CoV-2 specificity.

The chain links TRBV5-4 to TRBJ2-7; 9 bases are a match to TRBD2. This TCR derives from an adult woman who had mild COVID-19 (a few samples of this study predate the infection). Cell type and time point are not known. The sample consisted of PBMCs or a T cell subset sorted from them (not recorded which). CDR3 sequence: CASSLVAGEDEQYF. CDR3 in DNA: TGTGCCAGCAGCTTGGTAGCGGGAGAGGACGAGCAGTACTTC.